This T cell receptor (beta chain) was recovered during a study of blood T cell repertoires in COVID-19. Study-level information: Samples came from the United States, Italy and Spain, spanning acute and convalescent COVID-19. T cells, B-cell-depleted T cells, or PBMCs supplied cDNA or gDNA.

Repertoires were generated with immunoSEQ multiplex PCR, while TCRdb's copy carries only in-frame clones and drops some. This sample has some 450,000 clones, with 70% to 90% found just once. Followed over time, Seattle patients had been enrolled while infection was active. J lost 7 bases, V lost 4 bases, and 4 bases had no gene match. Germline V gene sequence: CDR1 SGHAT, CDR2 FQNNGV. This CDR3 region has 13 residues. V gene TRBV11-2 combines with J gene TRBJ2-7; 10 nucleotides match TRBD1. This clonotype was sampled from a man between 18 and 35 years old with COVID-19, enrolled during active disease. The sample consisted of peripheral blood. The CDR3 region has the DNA TGTGCCAGCAGCTCGGACAGGGGGGATGAGCAGTACTTC. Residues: CASSSDRGDEQYF. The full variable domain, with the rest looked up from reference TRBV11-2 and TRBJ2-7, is EAGVAQSPRYKIIEKRQSVAFWCNPISGHATLYWYQQILGQGPKLLIQFQNNGVVDDSQLPKDRFSAERLKGVDSTLKIQPAKLEDSAVYLCASSSDRGDEQYFGPGTRLTVT.